This TCR beta chain was captured by sequencing in a study of T cells in Graves' hyperthyroidism and ophthalmopathy. When ophthalmopathy did not progress within 18 months, Graves' hyperthyroidism was considered stable. Clinical symptoms, serum thyroxine and TRAb, thyroid ultrasound and orbital computed tomography were used for the diagnoses. This clonotype showed up just a few times. Its antigen is still unknown. The germline CDR1 and CDR2 sequences are SGHRS and YFSETQ. This CDR3 comprises 15 residues. With 1 base clipped from V and 8 bases from J, the junction kept 8 bases outside the gene matches. From RNA transcripts, TCR beta CDR3 regions were amplified. HTBI primers were the set used in a first-round RT-PCR of the TCR CDR3. TCRdb analysed the multiplex PCR reads with MiXCR anew, one entry per CDR3 protein. This table has more than 500,000 distinct CDR3 sequences, 14% appearing once. Findings of the study overall: Blood also held most thyroid clonotypes expanded beyond 0.001.

Sample: blood. The clonotype comes from a woman in her 40s with Graves' hyperthyroidism. The chain joins TRBV5-1 to TRBJ2-1; TRBD2 matches at 8 bases. DNA for the CDR3: TGCGCCAGCAGCTTGCCCGCGGGAGGAATCGATGAGCAGTTCTTC. Residues: CASSLPAGGIDEQFF. The complete variable domain, with remaining parts taken from reference TRBV5-1 and TRBJ2-1, reads KAGVTQTPRYLIKTRGQQVTLSCSPISGHRSVSWYQQTPGQGLQFLFEYFSETQRNKGNFPGRFSGRQFSNSRSEMNVSTLELGDSALYLCASSLPAGGIDEQFFGPGTRLTVL.